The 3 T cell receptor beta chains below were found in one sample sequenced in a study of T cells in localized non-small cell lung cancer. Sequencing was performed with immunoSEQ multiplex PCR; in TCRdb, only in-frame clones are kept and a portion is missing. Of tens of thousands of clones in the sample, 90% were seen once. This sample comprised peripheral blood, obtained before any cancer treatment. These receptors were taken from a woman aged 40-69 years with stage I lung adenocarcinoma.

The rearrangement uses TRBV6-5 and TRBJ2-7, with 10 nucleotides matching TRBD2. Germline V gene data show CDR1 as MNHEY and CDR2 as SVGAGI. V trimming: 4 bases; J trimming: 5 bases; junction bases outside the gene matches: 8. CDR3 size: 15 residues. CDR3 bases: TGTGCCAGCAGTTTTCTAGCGGGAGCGAGCGACGAGCAGTACTTC. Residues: CASSFLAGASDEQYF.

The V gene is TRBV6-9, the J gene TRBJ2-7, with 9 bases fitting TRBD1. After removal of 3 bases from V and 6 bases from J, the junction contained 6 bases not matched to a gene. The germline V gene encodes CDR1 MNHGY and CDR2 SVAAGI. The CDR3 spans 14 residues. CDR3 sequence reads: CASSYSDRGSEQYF. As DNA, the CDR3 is TGTGCCAGCAGTTACAGTGACAGGGGGTCCGAGCAGTACTTC.

CDR3 residues: CASGQGYGNQPQHF. As DNA, the CDR3 is TGTGCCAGCGGGCAGGGGTATGGAAATCAGCCCCAGCATTTT. This sequence joins TRBV28 and TRBJ1-5, with TRBD1 as a possible D gene (6 bases). This CDR3 contains 14 residues. With 8 bases removed from V and 4 bases from J, the gap between germline ends came to 15 bases. Germline V gives CDR1 MDHEN, CDR2 SYDVKM.